Below, 23 T cell receptor beta chains from the same sample are listed, as sequenced in a study of blood T cell repertoires in COVID-19. Data came from immunoSEQ multiplex PCR; TCRdb stores just in-frame clones and leaves some out. Here the sample spans 25,000 to 35,000 clones, 90% to 95% being singletons. Sequenced: peripheral blood. These receptors were collected from a woman in her seventies with COVID-19, enrolled during active disease.

The CDR3: CATSPSYSNSPLHF. DNA of the CDR3: TGTGCCACCAGTCCGTCATACAGTAATTCACCCCTCCACTTT. This sequence joins TRBV24-1 and TRBJ1-6; D uncertain. The CDR3 length is 14 residues. Per the germline V gene, CDR1 is KGHDR and CDR2 is SFDVKD. V was trimmed by 6 bases and J by 6 bases, leaving 11 bases between them.

The chain employs TRBV19 and TRBJ2-7; no clear D gene. Germline CDR1 is LNHDA and CDR2 is SQIVND (reference sequence). This CDR3 has 16 amino acids. Trimming pared 1 base from V and 3 bases from J, leaving 16 bases between. CDR3 sequence: CASSIGGALVGYEQYF. CDR3 in DNA: TGTGCCAGTAGTATAGGAGGTGCCCTAGTCGGCTACGAGCAGTACTTC.

The rearrangement uses TRBV28 and TRBJ1-2, with 7 positions matching TRBD1. CDR1 and CDR2 from the germline V gene are MDHEN and SYDVKM. Trimming took 4 bases from V and 3 from J; bases not matched to a gene: 11. This CDR3 comprises 16 residues. The DNA for the CDR3 is TGTGCCAGCAGTTCCGACAGGGATGTTCGGGACTATGGCTACACCTTC. It encodes CASSSDRDVRDYGYTF.

V usage is TRBV10-3 and J usage is TRBJ1-3; D may be TRBD1 (6 bases). The CDR3 spans 12 residues. Germline CDR1 and CDR2: ENHRY and SYGVKD. The germline V and J ends were trimmed by 6 bases and 10 bases, with 13 bases remaining between them. CDR3 protein: CAIRRQQGTIYF. In nucleotides, the CDR3 is TGTGCCATCAGGAGGCAACAGGGAACCATATATTTT.

The rearrangement joins TRBV5-1 to TRBJ1-1; TRBD1 matches 7 bases. Germline CDR1 is SGHRS and CDR2 is YFSETQ. Trimming took 4 bases from V and 1 from J; bases not matched to a gene: 4. The CDR3 is 14 amino acids. The CDR3 sequence: CASSPRTGNTEAFF. In nucleotides, the CDR3 is TGCGCCAGCAGCCCACGGACAGGGAACACTGAAGCTTTCTTT.

This clone was detected once. The J gene is TRBJ2-7, the V gene TRBV14, with 11 bases aligning to TRBD2. V shed 1 base, J shed 7 bases, and the junction held 3 bases outside the gene matches. Germline loops: CDR1 SGHDN, CDR2 FVKESK. The CDR3 runs 14 residues. CDR3 DNA: TGTGCCAGCAGCCAAGGACTAGCGGGAACAGAGCAGTACTTC. Translated: CASSQGLAGTEQYF.

This chain links TRBV15 with TRBJ1-3, with D possibly matching TRBD1 (5 bases). The V end lost 0 bases, the J end lost 3 bases, and 9 bases lay between the germline ends. The CDR3 runs to 15 residues. The germline V gene has CDR1 LNHNV and CDR2 YYDKDF (reference sequence). CDR3 amino acids: CATSRDRAFGNTIYF. CDR3 coding DNA: TGTGCCACCAGCAGAGACAGGGCCTTTGGAAACACCATATATTTT.

The V call is TRBV6-6, the J call TRBJ2-1; TRBD2 agrees at 7 bases. The CDR3 totals 15 residues. The V gene's germline CDR1 is MNHNY and CDR2 SVGAGI (reference sequence). The V gene end was trimmed by 6 bases and the J gene end by 0 bases; junction bases not matched to a gene: 5. The CDR3 is CASSPGGSSYNEQFF. In nucleotides, the CDR3 is TGTGCCAGCAGCCCCGGGGGGAGCTCCTACAATGAGCAGTTCTTC.

This clone was picked up one time. CDR3 in DNA: TGTGCCAGCAGCTTAGGAGGGAGGGGGGAGCAGTACTTC. Amino acid sequence: CASSLGGRGEQYF. The J gene is TRBJ2-7, the V gene TRBV11-2; possible D gene TRBD2, 7 bases. The germline V gene encodes CDR1 SGHAT and CDR2 FQNNGV. The germline V and J ends were trimmed by 1 base and 7 bases, with 11 bases remaining between them. The CDR3 is 13 amino acids.

This clone was counted a few times. The sample carries other DNA sequences with the same CDR3. The chain joins TRBV15 to TRBJ1-1, with TRBD1 identical over 7 bases. The CDR3 totals 15 residues. The germline V gene has CDR1 LNHNV and CDR2 YYDKDF (reference sequence). V dropped 2 bases and J dropped 1; count of bases not matched to a gene: 4. CDR3 sequence: CATSRLRQGNTEAFF. The CDR3 region has the DNA TGTGCCACCAGCAGACTAAGACAGGGGAACACTGAAGCTTTCTTT.

J is TRBJ1-5 and V is TRBV7-9; 9 positions match TRBD1. The CDR3 loop spans 13 amino acids. Trimming cost V 8 bases and J 11 bases; bases outside gene matches: 10. CDR1 is SEHNR, CDR2 FQNEAQ, per germline (reference sequence). CDR3 sequence: CASGGQGLSAQHF. The CDR3 nucleotides read TGTGCCAGCGGGGGACAGGGTCTTTCGGCCCAGCATTTT. Based on the CDR3 plus reference TRBV7-9 and TRBJ1-5, the full variable domain is DTGVSQNPRHKITKRGQNVTFRCDPISEHNRLYWYRQTLGQGPEFLTYFQNEAQLEKSRLLSDRFSAERPKGSFSTLEIQRTEQGDSAMYLCASGGQGLSAQHFGDGTRLSIL.

The gene calls are TRBV5-1 and TRBJ1-2; TRBD1 matches at 7 bases. V shed 0 bases and J 7 bases; nucleotides not matched to a gene: 3. The germline V gene encodes CDR1 SGHRS and CDR2 YFSETQ. This CDR3 is built from 13 residues. The CDR3 region is CASSLEAGGGYTF. The CDR3 DNA reads TGCGCCAGCAGCTTGGAGGCAGGGGGTGGCTACACCTTC.

V and J are TRBV2 and TRBJ1-1, with 11 bases lining up with TRBD1. CDR1 and CDR2 from the germline V gene are SNHLY and FYNNEI. The CDR3 sequence is 15 residues long. The trim removed 7 bases at V and 4 bases at J, leaving 8 bases unmatched. The CDR3 spells CASTEYGTGGTEAFF. The CDR3 DNA follows: TGTGCCAGCACAGAGTACGGGACAGGGGGCACTGAAGCTTTCTTT. Based on the CDR3 plus reference TRBV2 and TRBJ1-1, the full variable domain is EPEVTQTPSHQVTQMGQEVILRCVPISNHLYFYWYRQILGQKVEFLVSFYNNEISEKSEIFDDQFSVERPDGSNFTLKIRSTKLEDSAMYFCASTEYGTGGTEAFFGQGTRLTVV.

The rearrangement uses TRBV6-5 and TRBJ1-1; 8 nucleotides align to TRBD1. CDR3 length equals 11 residues. Trimming at V came to 8 bases and at J to 11 bases, leaving 7 bases not matched to a gene. In germline, CDR1 is MNHEY, CDR2 SVGAGI. The CDR3 region is CASLNRGAAFF. In DNA form, the CDR3 reads TGTGCCAGCCTTAACAGGGGGGCGGCTTTCTTT.

The rearrangement joins TRBV5-1 to TRBJ2-7; the match to TRBD1 covers 9 bases. Germline CDR1 SGHRS, CDR2 YFSETQ. V gave up 2 bases and J gave up 4 bases; unmatched junction bases: 4. There are 14 residues in the CDR3. The DNA of the CDR3 is TGCGCCAGCAGCTTTAGACAGGGGGATTACGAGCAGTACTTC. Translated: CASSFRQGDYEQYF.

The chain couples TRBV19 to TRBJ1-4; TRBD1 matches at 7 bases. The CDR3 covers 13 residues. Trimming took 7 bases from V and 4 from J; bases not matched to a gene: 3. The germline CDR1 and CDR2 sequences are LNHDA and SQIVND (reference sequence). The CDR3 loop is CASTWDSNEKLFF. CDR3 sequence (DNA): TGTGCCAGTACTTGGGACAGTAATGAAAAACTGTTTTTT.

The chain links TRBV7-9 to TRBJ1-2, with TRBD1 as a possible D gene (5 bases). This CDR3 contains 16 residues. Germline-derived CDR1 and CDR2 are SEHNR and FQNEAQ (reference sequence). V lost 2 bases and J 2 bases, leaving 15 bases between the germline ends. CDR3 protein: CASSLFMDTLNYGYTF. The CDR3 region has the DNA TGTGCCAGCAGCTTATTTATGGACACCCTGAACTATGGCTACACCTTC.

The gene calls are TRBV30 and TRBJ2-1, with D possibly TRBD1 on 6 matching bases. This CDR3 has 14 amino acids. Trimming stripped 3 bases from V and 0 bases from J, with 9 bases between. Germline assignment: CDR1 GTSNPN and CDR2 SVGIG (reference sequence). CDR3 bases: TGTGCCTGGAGGACAGGAAGCTCCTACAATGAGCAGTTCTTC. This translates into CAWRTGSSYNEQFF.

V gene TRBV2 combines with J gene TRBJ1-5; D remains ambiguous. With 7 bases removed from V and 0 bases from J, the gap between germline ends came to 13 bases. CDR1 and CDR2 (germline): SNHLY, FYNNEI. This CDR3 comprises 15 residues. The CDR3 loop reads CASTREIYSNQPQHF. The CDR3 coding sequence is TGTGCCAGCACTCGGGAGATTTATAGCAATCAGCCCCAGCATTTT.

This chain connects TRBV28 to TRBJ1-5; D not resolved. The CDR3 loop spans 15 amino acids. Germline V gene data show CDR1 as MDHEN and CDR2 as SYDVKM. Trimming pared 2 bases from V and 3 bases from J, leaving 11 bases between. The CDR3: CASSLPGGYNQPQHF. For the CDR3, the DNA is TGTGCCAGCAGTTTACCGGGAGGCTACAATCAGCCCCAGCATTTT. The full variable domain, completed using reference TRBV28 and TRBJ1-5, is DVKVTQSSRYLVKRTGEKVFLECVQDMDHENMFWYRQDPGLGLRLIYFSYDVKMKEKGDIPEGYSVSREKKERFSLILESASTNQTSMYLCASSLPGGYNQPQHFGDGTRLSIL.

The rearrangement joins TRBV7-3 to TRBJ2-2; 8 bases fit TRBD2. From germline, CDR1 is SGHTA and CDR2 FQGTGA. V lost 4 bases to trimming and J lost 1 base; unmatched junction nucleotides: 5. The length of the CDR3 is 16 residues. CDR3 amino acids: CASSSGAGENTGELFF. CDR3 DNA: TGTGCCAGCAGCTCCGGAGCGGGAGAGAACACCGGGGAGCTGTTTTTT.

The J gene is TRBJ1-5, the V gene TRBV30, with a possible D match to TRBD1 (6 bases). V lost 3 bases and J lost 11, with 20 bases in between. CDR1 and CDR2 from the germline V gene are GTSNPN and SVGIG (reference sequence). The CDR3 loop spans 14 amino acids. CDR3 DNA: TGTGCCTGGAGCTCGAGTGGGGGACCAGGGGCCCAGCATTTT. Amino acid sequence: CAWSSSGGPGAQHF.

This clone was detected only once. The rearrangement uses TRBV5-4 and TRBJ2-2, with D perhaps TRBD2 (6 bases). The germline V gene has CDR1 SGHNT and CDR2 YYREEE (reference sequence). This CDR3 is 16 amino acids long. V dropped 0 bases and J dropped 1 base, with 10 bases sitting between them. CDR3 residues: CASSLGAGENTGELFF. For the CDR3, the DNA is TGTGCCAGCAGCTTGGGAGCGGGCGAGAACACCGGGGAGCTGTTTTTT.